Listed below are T cell receptor beta chains from one sample, sequenced in a study of blood T cell repertoires in COVID-19. Clones were sequenced by immunoSEQ multiplex PCR, and TCRdb holds only the in-frame ones, with some missing. Here the sample spans around 130,000 clones, around 91% being singletons. The sample taken for sequencing was peripheral blood. The receptor source for this set is a man in his 70s with active or convalescent COVID-19. CDR3s leave out the opening cysteine and the closing phenylalanine or tryptophan. Each record gives: V gene, CDR3 protein.

v_gene: TRBV27
CDR3aa: ASRGGWTTNEKLF

v_gene: TRBV27
CDR3aa: ASSLRGDRVTYGYT

v_gene: TRBV5-8
CDR3aa: ASRQGQGTLQNYGYT

v_gene: TRBV28
CDR3aa: ASSPTRVAGITGEQF

v_gene: TRBV15
CDR3aa: ATSPDGSSGNTIY

v_gene: TRBV21-1
CDR3aa: AGSNLGQGIYEQY

v_gene: TRBV19
CDR3aa: ASSPVQGAYGNTIY

v_gene: TRBV18
CDR3aa: ASSLIQSYEQY

v_gene: TRBV5-4
CDR3aa: ASSKGGGGQETQY

v_gene: TRBV28
CDR3aa: ASSLYLAKNIQY

v_gene: TRBV28
CDR3aa: ASRIRAAEAF

v_gene: TRBV3-1/TRBV3-2
CDR3aa: ASSQSRDIFSGNTIY

v_gene: TRBV15
CDR3aa: ATSPSGTNTGELF

v_gene: TRBV27
CDR3aa: ASSLWAGTGGNNEQF

v_gene: TRBV2
CDR3aa: ASSGGGGSYNEQF

v_gene: TRBV10-2
CDR3aa: ASSRTATSYEQY

v_gene: TRBV7-9
CDR3aa: ASSSAGQGPYEQY

v_gene: TRBV24-1
CDR3aa: ATSDPGTSGHTDTQY

v_gene: TRBV18
CDR3aa: ASSPQAGSTGELF

v_gene: TRBV24-1
CDR3aa: ATSRQGVSYEQY

v_gene: TRBV28
CDR3aa: ASSFTGMGGELF

v_gene: TRBV28
CDR3aa: ASSLRPYAPNEKLF

v_gene: TRBV28
CDR3aa: ASSFGTAIYEQY

v_gene: TRBV10-3
CDR3aa: AISVGTGGLGANVLT

v_gene: TRBV11-2
CDR3aa: ASSSTRWGQTKETQY

v_gene: TRBV6-2/TRBV6-3
CDR3aa: ASSYGGAFISEAF